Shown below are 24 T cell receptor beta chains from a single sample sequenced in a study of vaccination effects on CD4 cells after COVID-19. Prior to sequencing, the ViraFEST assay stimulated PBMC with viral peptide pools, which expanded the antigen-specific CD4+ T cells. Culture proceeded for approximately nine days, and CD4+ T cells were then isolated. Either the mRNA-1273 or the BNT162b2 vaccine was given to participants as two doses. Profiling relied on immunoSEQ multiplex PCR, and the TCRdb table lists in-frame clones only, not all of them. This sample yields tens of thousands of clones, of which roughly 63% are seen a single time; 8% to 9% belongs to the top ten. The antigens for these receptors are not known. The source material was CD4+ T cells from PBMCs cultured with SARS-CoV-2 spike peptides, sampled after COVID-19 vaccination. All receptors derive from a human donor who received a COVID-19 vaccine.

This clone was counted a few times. CDR3 DNA: TGTGCCAGCAGTTCAGGGTTTGATAACGGTGGCTACACCTTC. It is translated as CASSSGFDNGGYTF. The chain links TRBV6-5 to TRBJ1-2, with D possibly matching TRBD1 (5 bases). The CDR3 contains 14 residues. V was pared by 4 bases and J by 7 bases, with 16 bases between. CDR1 is MNHEY and CDR2 is SVGAGI in the germline V gene.

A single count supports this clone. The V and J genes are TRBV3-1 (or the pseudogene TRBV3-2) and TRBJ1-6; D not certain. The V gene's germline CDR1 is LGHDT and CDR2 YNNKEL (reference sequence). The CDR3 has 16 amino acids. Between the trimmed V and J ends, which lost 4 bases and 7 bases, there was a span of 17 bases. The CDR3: CASSLIDGSGNSPLHF. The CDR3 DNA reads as TGTGCCAGCAGCCTGATCGATGGCAGCGGGAATTCACCCCTCCACTTT.

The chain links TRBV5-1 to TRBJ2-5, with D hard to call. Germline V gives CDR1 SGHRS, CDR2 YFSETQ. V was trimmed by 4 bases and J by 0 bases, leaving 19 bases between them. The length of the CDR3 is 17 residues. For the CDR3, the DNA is TGCGCCAGCAGCGAAAGGGCCTTAAAGGCCAACCAAGAGACCCAGTACTTC. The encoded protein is CASSERALKANQETQYF. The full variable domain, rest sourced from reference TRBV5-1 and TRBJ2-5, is KAGVTQTPRYLIKTRGQQVTLSCSPISGHRSVSWYQQTPGQGLQFLFEYFSETQRNKGNFPGRFSGRQFSNSRSEMNVSTLELGDSALYLCASSERALKANQETQYFGPGTRLLVL.

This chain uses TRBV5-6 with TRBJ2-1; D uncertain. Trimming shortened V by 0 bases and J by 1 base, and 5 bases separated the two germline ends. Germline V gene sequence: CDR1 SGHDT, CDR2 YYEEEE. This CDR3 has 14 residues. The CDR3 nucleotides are TGTGCCAGCAGCTTGGGAGGTTCCTACAATGAGCAGTTCTTC. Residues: CASSLGGSYNEQFF.

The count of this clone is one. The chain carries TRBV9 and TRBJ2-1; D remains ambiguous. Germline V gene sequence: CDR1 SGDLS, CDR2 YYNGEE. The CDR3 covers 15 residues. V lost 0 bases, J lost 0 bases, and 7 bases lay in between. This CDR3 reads CASSVGASSYNEQFF. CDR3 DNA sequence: TGTGCCAGCAGCGTAGGGGCCTCCTCCTACAATGAGCAGTTCTTC.

The DNA for the CDR3 is TGTGCCAGTACCCGACAGGGAGGGGAAAAACTGTTTTTT. It is translated as CASTRQGGEKLFF. This sequence joins TRBV19 and TRBJ1-4, with 7 bases fitting TRBD1. CDR1 LNHDA and CDR2 SQIVND come from the germline V gene (reference sequence). The CDR3 sequence is 13 residues long. V lost 7 bases to trimming and J lost 8 bases; unmatched junction nucleotides: 7. Full variable domain (remainder filled in from reference TRBV19 and TRBJ1-4): DGGITQSPKYLFRKEGQNVTLSCEQNLNHDAMYWYRQDPGQGLRLIYYSQIVNDFQKGDIAEGYSVSREKKESFPLTVTSAQKNPTAFYLCASTRQGGEKLFFGSGTQLSVL.

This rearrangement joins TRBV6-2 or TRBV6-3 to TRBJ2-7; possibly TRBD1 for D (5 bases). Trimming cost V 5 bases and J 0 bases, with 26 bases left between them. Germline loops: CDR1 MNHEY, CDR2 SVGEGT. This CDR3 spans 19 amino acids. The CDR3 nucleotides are TGTGCCAGCAGTCTACGACCCCCCCGTACAGGCCCCAACTCCTACGAGCAGTACTTC. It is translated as CASSLRPPRTGPNSYEQYF.

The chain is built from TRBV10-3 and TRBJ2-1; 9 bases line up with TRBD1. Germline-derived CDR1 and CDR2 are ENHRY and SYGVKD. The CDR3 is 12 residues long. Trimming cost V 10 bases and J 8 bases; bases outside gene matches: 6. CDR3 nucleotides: TGTGCCACCGGACAGGGGATGCATGAGCAGTTCTTC. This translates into CATGQGMHEQFF.

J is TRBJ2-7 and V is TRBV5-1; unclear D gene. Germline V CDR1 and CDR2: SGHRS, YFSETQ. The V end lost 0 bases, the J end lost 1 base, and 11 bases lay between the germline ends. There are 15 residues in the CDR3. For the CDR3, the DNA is TGCGCCAGCAGCTTGGAGTCACGCGTTTCCTACGAGCAGTACTTC. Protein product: CASSLESRVSYEQYF.

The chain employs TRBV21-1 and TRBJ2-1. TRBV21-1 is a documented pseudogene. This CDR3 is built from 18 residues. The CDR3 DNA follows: TGTGCCAGCAGCAAAGGAGCCTGGAAAGGGCGTATCGACAATGAGCAGTTCTTC. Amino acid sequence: CASSKGAWKGRIDNEQFF.

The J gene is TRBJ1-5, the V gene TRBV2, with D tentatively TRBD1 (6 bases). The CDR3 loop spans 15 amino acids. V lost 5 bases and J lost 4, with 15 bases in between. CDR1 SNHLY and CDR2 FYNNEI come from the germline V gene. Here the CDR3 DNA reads TGTGCCAGCAGTCGGGGGCAGGGGTTTAATCAGCCCCAGCATTTT. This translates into CASSRGQGFNQPQHF.

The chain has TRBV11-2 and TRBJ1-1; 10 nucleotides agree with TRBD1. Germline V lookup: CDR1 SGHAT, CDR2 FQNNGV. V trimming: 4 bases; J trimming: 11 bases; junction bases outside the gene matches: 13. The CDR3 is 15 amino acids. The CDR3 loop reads CASSSSRDRGPRAFF. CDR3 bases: TGTGCCAGCAGCTCATCCCGGGACAGGGGTCCCCGGGCTTTCTTT.

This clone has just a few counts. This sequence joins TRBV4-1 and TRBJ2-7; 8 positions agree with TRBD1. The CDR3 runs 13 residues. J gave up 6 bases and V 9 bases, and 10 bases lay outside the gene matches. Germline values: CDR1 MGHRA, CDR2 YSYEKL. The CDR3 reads CARGQGLLGEQYF. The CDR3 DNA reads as TGCGCCAGAGGACAGGGTCTCCTCGGCGAGCAGTACTTC.

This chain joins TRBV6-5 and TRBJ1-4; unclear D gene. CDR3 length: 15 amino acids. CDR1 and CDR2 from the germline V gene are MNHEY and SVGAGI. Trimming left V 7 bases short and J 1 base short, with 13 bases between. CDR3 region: CASKQHPLTNEKLFF. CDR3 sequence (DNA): TGTGCCAGCAAGCAGCACCCCTTAACTAATGAAAAACTGTTTTTT.

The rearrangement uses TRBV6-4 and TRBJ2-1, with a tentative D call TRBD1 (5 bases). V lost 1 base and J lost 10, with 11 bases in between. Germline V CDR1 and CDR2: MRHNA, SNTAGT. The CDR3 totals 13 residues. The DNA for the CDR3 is TGTGCCAGCAGTGACTACGAAGGGGCGGAGCAGTTCTTC. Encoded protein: CASSDYEGAEQFF.

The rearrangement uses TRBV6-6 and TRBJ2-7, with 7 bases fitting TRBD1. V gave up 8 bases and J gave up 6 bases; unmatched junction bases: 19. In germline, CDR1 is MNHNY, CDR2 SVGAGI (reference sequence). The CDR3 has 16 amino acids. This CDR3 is CASLPTTGTELLEQYF. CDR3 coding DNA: TGTGCCAGCCTTCCAACCACCGGGACAGAGTTACTCGAGCAGTACTTC.

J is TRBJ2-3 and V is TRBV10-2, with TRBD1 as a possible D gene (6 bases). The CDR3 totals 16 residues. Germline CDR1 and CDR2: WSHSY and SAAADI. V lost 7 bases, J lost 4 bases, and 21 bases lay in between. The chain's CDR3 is CASNLDSPKEADTQYF. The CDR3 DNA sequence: TGCGCCAGCAACCTGGACAGTCCTAAGGAGGCAGATACGCAGTATTTT.

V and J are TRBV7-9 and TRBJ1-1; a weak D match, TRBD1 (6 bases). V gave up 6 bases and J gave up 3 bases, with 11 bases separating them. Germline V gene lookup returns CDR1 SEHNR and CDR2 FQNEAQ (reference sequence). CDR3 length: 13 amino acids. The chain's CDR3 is CASRPTGDTEAFF. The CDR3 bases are TGTGCCAGCAGGCCGACAGGAGACACTGAAGCTTTCTTT.

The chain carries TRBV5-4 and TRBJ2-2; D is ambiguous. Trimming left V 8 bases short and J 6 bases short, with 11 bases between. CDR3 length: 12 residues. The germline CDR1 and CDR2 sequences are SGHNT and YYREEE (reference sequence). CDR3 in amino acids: CASSMVPGELFF. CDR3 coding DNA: TGTGCCAGTTCTATGGTCCCCGGGGAGCTGTTTTTT.

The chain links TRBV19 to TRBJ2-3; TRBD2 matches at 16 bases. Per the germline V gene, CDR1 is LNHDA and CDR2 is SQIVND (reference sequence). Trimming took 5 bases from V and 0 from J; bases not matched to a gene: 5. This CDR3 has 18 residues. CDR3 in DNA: TGTGCCAGTAGTCTGGGACTAGCGGGAGGGATCAGCACAGATACGCAGTATTTT. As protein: CASSLGLAGGISTDTQYF.

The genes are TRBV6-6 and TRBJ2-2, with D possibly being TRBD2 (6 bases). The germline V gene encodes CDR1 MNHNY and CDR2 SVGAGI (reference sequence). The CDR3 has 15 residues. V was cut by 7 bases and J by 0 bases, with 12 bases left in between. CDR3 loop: CASNPGGANTGELFF. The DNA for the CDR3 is TGTGCCAGCAACCCCGGAGGGGCGAACACCGGGGAGCTGTTTTTT.

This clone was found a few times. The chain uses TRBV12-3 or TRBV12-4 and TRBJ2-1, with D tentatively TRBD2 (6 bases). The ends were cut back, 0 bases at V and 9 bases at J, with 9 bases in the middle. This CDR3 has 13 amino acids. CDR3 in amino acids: CASSLARGVEQFF. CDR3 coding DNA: TGTGCCAGCAGTTTAGCGCGGGGCGTTGAGCAGTTCTTC.

This chain's CDR3 is CASSVAVGSQETQYF. For the CDR3, the DNA is TGTGCCAGCAGCGTAGCTGTGGGCAGCCAAGAGACCCAGTACTTC. The chain recombines TRBV9 with TRBJ2-5; D gene ambiguous. CDR3 size: 15 residues. V shed 0 bases and J shed 1 base, with 10 bases lying between them. Per germline, CDR1 SGDLS and CDR2 YYNGEE.

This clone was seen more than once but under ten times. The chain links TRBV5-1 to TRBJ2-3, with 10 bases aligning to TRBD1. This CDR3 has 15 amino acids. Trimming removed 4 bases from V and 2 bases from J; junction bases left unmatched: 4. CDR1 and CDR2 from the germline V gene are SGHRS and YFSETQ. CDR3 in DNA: TGCGCCAGCAGCCAGGACAGGGGGGACACAGATACGCAGTATTTT. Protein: CASSQDRGDTDTQYF.